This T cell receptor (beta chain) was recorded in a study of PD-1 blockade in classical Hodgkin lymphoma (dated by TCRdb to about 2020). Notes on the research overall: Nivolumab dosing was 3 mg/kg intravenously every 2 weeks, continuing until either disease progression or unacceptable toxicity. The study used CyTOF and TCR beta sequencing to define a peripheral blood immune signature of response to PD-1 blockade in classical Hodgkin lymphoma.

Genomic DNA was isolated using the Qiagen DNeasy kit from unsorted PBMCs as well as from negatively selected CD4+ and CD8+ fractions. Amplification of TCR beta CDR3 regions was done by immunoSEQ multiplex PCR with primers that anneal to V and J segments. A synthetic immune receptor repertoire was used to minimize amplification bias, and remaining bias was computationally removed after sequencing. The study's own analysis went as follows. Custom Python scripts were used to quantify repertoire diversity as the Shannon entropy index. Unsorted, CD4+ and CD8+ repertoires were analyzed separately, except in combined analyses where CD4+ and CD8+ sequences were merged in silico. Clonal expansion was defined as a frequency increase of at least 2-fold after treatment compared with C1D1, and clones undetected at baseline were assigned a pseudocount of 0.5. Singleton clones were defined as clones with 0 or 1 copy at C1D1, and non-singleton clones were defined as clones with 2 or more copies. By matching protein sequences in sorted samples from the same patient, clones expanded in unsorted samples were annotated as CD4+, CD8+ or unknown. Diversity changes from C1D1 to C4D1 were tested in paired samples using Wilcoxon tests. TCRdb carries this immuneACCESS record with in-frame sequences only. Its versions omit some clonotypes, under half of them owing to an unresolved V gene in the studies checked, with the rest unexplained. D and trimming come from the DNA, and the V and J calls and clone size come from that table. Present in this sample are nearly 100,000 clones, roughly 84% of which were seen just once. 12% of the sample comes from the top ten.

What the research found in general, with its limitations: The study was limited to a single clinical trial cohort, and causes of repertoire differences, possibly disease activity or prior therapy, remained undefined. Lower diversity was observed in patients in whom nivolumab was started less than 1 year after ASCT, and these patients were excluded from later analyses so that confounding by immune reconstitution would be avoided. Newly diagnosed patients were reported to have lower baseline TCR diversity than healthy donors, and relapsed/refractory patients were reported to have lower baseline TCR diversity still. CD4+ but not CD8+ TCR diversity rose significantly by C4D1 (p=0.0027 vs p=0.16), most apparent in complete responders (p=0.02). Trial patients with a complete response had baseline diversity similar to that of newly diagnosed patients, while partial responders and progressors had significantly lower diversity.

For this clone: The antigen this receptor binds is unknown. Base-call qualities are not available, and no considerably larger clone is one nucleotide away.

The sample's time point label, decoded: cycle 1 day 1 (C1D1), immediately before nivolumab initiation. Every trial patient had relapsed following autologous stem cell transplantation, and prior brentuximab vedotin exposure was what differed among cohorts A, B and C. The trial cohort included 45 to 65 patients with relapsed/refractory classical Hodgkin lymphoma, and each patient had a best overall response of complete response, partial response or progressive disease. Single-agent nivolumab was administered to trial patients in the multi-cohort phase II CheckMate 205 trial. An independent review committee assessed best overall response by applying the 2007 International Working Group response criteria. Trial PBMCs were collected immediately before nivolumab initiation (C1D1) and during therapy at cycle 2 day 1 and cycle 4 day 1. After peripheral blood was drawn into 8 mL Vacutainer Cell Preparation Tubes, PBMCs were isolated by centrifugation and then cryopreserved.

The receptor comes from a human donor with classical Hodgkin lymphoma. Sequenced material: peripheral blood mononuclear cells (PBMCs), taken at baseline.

The DNA is as follows: TGTGCCAGCAGCGCCACCGGGACTCTAAACACCGGGGAGCTGTTTTTT. The encoded protein is CASSATGTLNTGELFF. The chain employs TRBV7-9 and TRBJ2-2, with TRBD2 as a weak D call on 6 bases. CDR1 and CDR2 are read off the germline V gene (reference sequence) as SEHNR and FQNEAQ. The cysteine opens and the phenylalanine closes a CDR3 of 16 amino acids. The only DNA kept is the CDR3, 48 bases in frame from the first base. The trim is 5 bases for V and 2 bases for J, with a gap of 15 bases between the germline ends.